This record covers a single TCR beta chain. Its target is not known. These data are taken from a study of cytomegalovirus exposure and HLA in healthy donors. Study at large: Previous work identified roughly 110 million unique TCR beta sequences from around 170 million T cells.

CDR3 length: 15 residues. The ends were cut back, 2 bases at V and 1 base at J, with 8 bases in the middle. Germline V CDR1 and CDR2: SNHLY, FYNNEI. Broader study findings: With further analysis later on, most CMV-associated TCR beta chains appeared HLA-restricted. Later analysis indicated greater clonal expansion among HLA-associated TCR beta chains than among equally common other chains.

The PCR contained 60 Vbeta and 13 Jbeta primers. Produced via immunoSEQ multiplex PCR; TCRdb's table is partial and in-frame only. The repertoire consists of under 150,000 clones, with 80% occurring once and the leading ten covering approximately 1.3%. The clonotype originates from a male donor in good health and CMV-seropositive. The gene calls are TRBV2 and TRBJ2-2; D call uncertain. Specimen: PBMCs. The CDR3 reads CASSELDVNTGELFF. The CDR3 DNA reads TGTGCCAGCAGTGAACTAGACGTGAACACCGGGGAGCTGTTTTTT.